The present entry profiles one T cell receptor (beta chain) with its context. Its cognate antigen is unknown. This entry comes from a study of vaccination effects on CD4 cells after COVID-19. General study results and limits: By a late point after vaccination, infection- and vaccine-induced clones had shrunk markedly through clonal contraction.

CDR3 length: 13 amino acids. V lost 7 bases and J 8 bases, leaving 16 bases between the germline ends. Germline CDR1 is MGHDK and CDR2 is SYGVNS. Some clones are missing from TCRdb's copy, which holds only in-frame ones; the method was immunoSEQ multiplex PCR. Of about 28,000 clones in the sample, roughly 70% were seen once. Viral peptide pools were used in the ViraFEST assay to expand antigen-specific CD4+ T cells, and sequencing came afterward. Cells that had been cultured for ten to eleven days were the source of isolated CD4+ T cells. Participants got two doses of BNT162b2 or mRNA-1273 vaccine. Prior SARS-CoV-2 infection was absent in the vaccine recipients, as shown by negative nucleocapsid antibodies. Fresh IL-2-containing medium replaced half the medium on days 3 and 7.

The sequence was obtained from a human donor who received a COVID-19 vaccine. Sequenced material: CD4+ T cells from PBMCs cultured with HCoV-NL63 spike peptides, taken after COVID-19 vaccination. J is TRBJ2-3 and V is TRBV25-1; D is possibly TRBD2 (5 bases). CDR3 loop: CASTGLAPGTQYF. The CDR3 DNA reads as TGTGCCAGCACCGGACTGGCCCCGGGTACGCAGTATTTT.